This T cell receptor (beta chain) is drawn from a study of shared clonotypes between healthy human individuals. Here immunoSEQ multiplex PCR was the method, and the copy in TCRdb shows in-frame clones only, minus some. Found here are over 2 million clones, about 95% of them singletons; the top ten hold approximately 1.2%. The naive CD8 fraction comprised CD45RO-negative cells positively selected for CCR7 and excluded terminally differentiated effector memory CD45RA+ cells. V shed 2 bases, J shed 6 bases, and the junction held 12 bases outside the gene matches. The CDR3 covers 15 residues. The germline V gene has CDR1 GTSNPN and CDR2 SVGIG (reference sequence).

This sequence was found in a man aged 18-30 years in good health. Sample: naive CD8+ T cells sorted from blood. The rearrangement uses TRBV30 and TRBJ1-2; TRBD1 agrees at 7 bases. CDR3 protein: CAWSLSGGPFDGYTF. CDR3 DNA: TGTGCCTGGAGTCTATCAGGGGGACCCTTCGATGGCTACACCTTC.